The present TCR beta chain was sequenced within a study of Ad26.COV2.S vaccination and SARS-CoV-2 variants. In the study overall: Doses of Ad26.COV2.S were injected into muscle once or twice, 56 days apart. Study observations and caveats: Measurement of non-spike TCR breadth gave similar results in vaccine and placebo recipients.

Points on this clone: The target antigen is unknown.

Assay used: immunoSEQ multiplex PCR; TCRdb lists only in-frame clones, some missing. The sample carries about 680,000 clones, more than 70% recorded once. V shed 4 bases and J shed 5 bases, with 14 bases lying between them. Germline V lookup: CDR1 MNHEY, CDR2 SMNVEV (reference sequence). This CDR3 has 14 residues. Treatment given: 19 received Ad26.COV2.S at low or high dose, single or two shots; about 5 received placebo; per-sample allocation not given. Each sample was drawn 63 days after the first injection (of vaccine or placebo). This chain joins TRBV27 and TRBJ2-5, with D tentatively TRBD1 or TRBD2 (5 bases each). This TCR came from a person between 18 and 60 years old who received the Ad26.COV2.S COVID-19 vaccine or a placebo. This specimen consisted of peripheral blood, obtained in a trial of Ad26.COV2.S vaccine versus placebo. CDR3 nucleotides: TGTGCCAGCAGTTCTATTGGGGGAGAGGAGACCCAGTACTTC. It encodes CASSSIGGEETQYF.